This TCR beta chain was sequenced in a study of shared clonotypes between healthy human individuals. Study-level points and caveats: Estimated richness was generally greater in naive than memory subsets.

Methods used by the authors: ImmunoSEQ supplied junction-only sequences lacking quality scores, so filtering was different. Clones were sequenced by immunoSEQ multiplex PCR, and TCRdb holds only the in-frame ones, with some missing. V and J calls and clone size are those listed in that table; D and trimming were worked out from the DNA. The sample records more than 2,000,000 clones, just over 90% being singletons. Germline values: CDR1 SGHTA, CDR2 FQGNSA. The length of the CDR3 is 14 residues. V lost 2 bases and J 9 bases, leaving 16 bases between the germline ends. Worth noting for this clone: Its antigen is unidentified.

Healthy adults negative for HIV, lacking recent acute infections or vaccinations, served as donors. A split of CD4+ cells into CD45RA+ naive and CD45RA-negative memory subsets was performed. The sample was naive CD4+ T cells from PBMCs. The subset was: CD45RA+ positively selected. This sequence joins TRBV7-2 and TRBJ2-5; D unresolved. The sequence came from a man younger than 35 in good health. Some clones in this sample may be carry-over from other donors' samples. In DNA, the CDR3 is TGTGCCAGCAGCTTAATGCGAGAACCCGGTCCCCAGTACTTC. It encodes CASSLMREPGPQYF.